This entry describes one T cell receptor beta chain. The germline V and J ends were trimmed by 6 bases and 4 bases, with 10 bases remaining between them. The germline gives CDR1 MNHEY, CDR2 SVGAGI. The CDR3 extends over 14 amino acids. Here immunoSEQ multiplex PCR was the method, and the copy in TCRdb shows in-frame clones only, minus some. Seen here are 100,000 or so clones, roughly 87% observed once, and the top ten hold approximately 5.1%. This entry is derived from a study of T cell responses to AZD1222 COVID-19 vaccine. V gene TRBV6-5 combines with J gene TRBJ1-6; D gene ambiguous. This material consisted of peripheral blood, taken on day 0 of AZD1222 vaccination. The sequence was obtained from an adult in good health. CDR3 bases: TGTGCCAGCAGCATTACGGAATATAATTCACCCCTCCACTTT. Encoded protein: CASSITEYNSPLHF.